This T cell receptor (beta chain) was sequenced during a study of CD8 T cells in ankylosing spondylitis. The study, taken as a whole, reports: What appeared characteristic of ankylosing spondylitis blood was a TCR beta motif of seven to nine highly homologous variants. Within matched ankylosing spondylitis synovial fluid, disease-linked clones were reportedly significantly enriched.

TCRdb redid the calling of the 5' RACE reads with MiXCR, one entry per CDR3 protein. The sample carries some 250,000 distinct CDR3 sequences, roughly a quarter recorded once. CDR1 and CDR2 (germline): MDHEN, SYDVKM. Trimming at V came to 5 bases and at J to 4 bases, leaving 5 bases not matched to a gene. CDR3 length: 15 amino acids. This clonotype was detected many times. Its antigen is undetermined. This clonotype originated in a male donor with ankylosing spondylitis or in good health (not recorded which). This chain links TRBV28 with TRBJ2-3; 11 nucleotides line up with TRBD2. The sequenced material came from blood, either unsorted or a sorted T cell fraction (not recorded which). CDR3 loop: CASSVAGGLPDTQYF. The CDR3 region has the DNA TGTGCCAGCAGTGTAGCGGGGGGGCTTCCAGATACGCAGTATTTT.